These T cell receptor beta chains were read from a single sample in a study of cytomegalovirus exposure and HLA in healthy donors. Data came from immunoSEQ multiplex PCR; TCRdb stores just in-frame clones and leaves some out. The table includes approximately 120,000 clones, 83% detected once. Sequenced material: PBMCs. Receptor source: a man aged 18-30 years in good health and CMV-seropositive. CDR3s include the opening cysteine and the closing phenylalanine or tryptophan. Each record gives: CDR3 protein, CDR3 DNA, D gene, clone size, V gene, J gene. D genes are given only for firm matches. Not all rows give a size; the values are once, few, many and, for expanded clones, a class.

CARSGGRGSYEQYF	TGTGCCAGAAGCGGCGGACGGGGCTCCTACGAGCAGTACTTC	NA	few	TRBV5-3	TRBJ2-7
CASSYFGLNTEAFF	TGTGCCAGCAGTTACTTTGGACTAAACACTGAAGCTTTCTTT	NA	NA	TRBV6-5	TRBJ1-1
CASSPYWTSTSTDTQYF	TGCGCCAGCAGCCCCTATTGGACTAGCACTAGCACAGATACGCAGTATTTT	TRBD2	NA	TRBV5-1	TRBJ2-3
CASSITGGPVEQYF	TGTGCCAGTAGTATAACGGGGGGGCCGGTCGAGCAGTACTTC	TRBD2	NA	TRBV19	TRBJ2-7
CASSDGGGQKAFF	TGTGCCAGCAGTGACGGAGGAGGTCAGAAAGCTTTCTTT	NA	NA	TRBV2	TRBJ1-1
CASSPMGQGAFF	TGTGCCAGCAGCCCCATGGGACAGGGGGCTTTCTTT	TRBD1	few	TRBV7-2	TRBJ1-1
CASSPLVAGGNQETQYF	TGTGCCAGCAGCCCGCTAGTAGCGGGGGGGAACCAAGAGACCCAGTACTTC	TRBD2	NA	TRBV7-8	TRBJ2-5
CASSAGEVSGGYTF	TGTGCCAGCAGTGCGGGAGAGGTTTCCGGTGGCTACACCTTC	NA	NA	TRBV28	TRBJ1-2
CASSLVSGDYEQYF	TGCGCCAGCAGCTTGGTTAGCGGGGACTACGAGCAGTACTTC	TRBD2	NA	TRBV5-1	TRBJ2-7
CASSISVNTEAFF	TGTGCCAGTAGTATCTCAGTAAACACTGAAGCTTTCTTT	NA	NA	TRBV19	TRBJ1-1
CASSSGQLKYYGYTF	TGTGCCAGCAGCTCCGGACAGCTTAAGTACTATGGCTACACCTTC	NA	NA	TRBV5-6	TRBJ1-2
CASSFFPSGGLSTDTQYF	TGTGCCAGCAGCTTTTTCCCCAGCGGGGGTCTAAGCACAGATACGCAGTATTTT	TRBD2	NA	TRBV7-9	TRBJ2-3
CASSPTQPYGYTF	TGTGCCAGCAGTCCTACGCAACCCTACGGCTACACCTTC	NA	NA	TRBV27	TRBJ1-2
CASRERVGSNYGYTF	TGTGCCAGCAGGGAGAGGGTCGGGTCCAACTATGGCTACACCTTC	NA	NA	TRBV6-5	TRBJ1-2
CASSTDRNQSQHF	TGTGCCAGCAGCACAGACAGGAATCAGTCCCAGCATTTT	NA	once	TRBV13	TRBJ1-5
CASSFGTVMMNEHFF	TGTGCCAGCAGTTTCGGGACAGTGATGATGAATGAGCATTTCTTC	TRBD1	NA	TRBV6-5	TRBJ2-1
CAVSTGGYEQYF	TGTGCCGTGTCCACAGGGGGCTACGAGCAGTACTTC	TRBD1	NA	TRBV5-4	TRBJ2-7
CASSQQHPYGYTF	TGTGCCAGCAGCCAACAACACCCCTATGGCTACACCTTC	NA	NA	TRBV14	TRBJ1-2
CASSTGEKLFF	TGTGCCAGTAGTACAGGTGAAAAACTGTTTTTT	NA	NA	TRBV19	TRBJ1-4
CASSVAGTQETQYF	TGTGCCAGTTCGGTAGCGGGGACTCAAGAGACCCAGTACTTC	TRBD2	NA	TRBV19	TRBJ2-5
CASSESRGRNTIYF	TGTGCCAGCAGTGAAAGCAGGGGAAGAAACACCATATATTTT	NA	NA	TRBV6-1	TRBJ1-3
CASSRPGQGNYEQYF	TGTGCCAGCAGCCGTCCGGGACAGGGGAACTACGAGCAGTACTTC	TRBD1	NA	TRBV5-6	TRBJ2-7
CASSTSPGGPETQYF	TGCGCCAGCAGCACCTCGCCGGGAGGGCCTGAGACCCAGTACTTC	TRBD2	NA	TRBV5-1	TRBJ2-5
CASVLTNHYEQYF	TGTGCCAGCGTTCTTACAAATCACTACGAGCAGTACTTC	NA	once	TRBV7-9	TRBJ2-7
CASSLGAGFQGNTEAFF	TGTGCCAGCAGCTTGGGGGCAGGGTTTCAGGGGAACACTGAAGCTTTCTTT	NA	NA	TRBV5-4	TRBJ1-1
CATAGGLRNEQFF	TGTGCCACCGCCGGGGGGCTGAGGAATGAGCAGTTCTTC	NA	NA	TRBV28	TRBJ2-1
CAISSSYNEQFF	TGCGCGATATCGAGCTCCTACAATGAGCAGTTCTTC	NA	few	TRBV10-2	TRBJ2-1
CASSQLQGYSGNTIYF	TGTGCCAGCAGCCAACTTCAGGGATACTCTGGAAACACCATATATTTT	NA	NA	TRBV14	TRBJ1-3
CSTQEDGYTF	TGCAGCACCCAGGAGGATGGCTACACCTTC	NA	NA	TRBV29-1	TRBJ1-2
CASSLRTGLGYTF	TGTGCCAGCAGTTTAAGGACAGGGTTAGGCTACACCTTC	TRBD1	once	TRBV28	TRBJ1-2
CASSLGPEEANEKLFF	TGCGCCAGCAGCTTGGGGCCAGAAGAGGCTAATGAAAAACTGTTTTTT	NA	NA	TRBV5-1	TRBJ1-4
CASSYGTGDPYGYTF	TGTGCCAGCAGCTACGGGACAGGAGATCCCTATGGCTACACCTTC	TRBD1	NA	TRBV5-8	TRBJ1-2
CAWSVLAGGPGELFF	TGTGCCTGGAGTGTACTAGCGGGGGGGCCCGGGGAGCTGTTTTTT	TRBD2	few	TRBV30	TRBJ2-2
CSVEGSGEVRGYTF	TGCAGCGTTGAGGGTTCCGGTGAGGTACGCGGCTACACCTTC	NA	NA	TRBV29-1	TRBJ1-2
CASSPQDSSGYTF	TGTGCCAGCTCACCACAGGACAGTAGTGGCTACACCTTC	NA	NA	TRBV18	TRBJ1-2
CASSPTPTALEGYTF	TGTGCCAGCAGCCCAACCCCGACAGCCCTCGAGGGCTACACCTTC	NA	NA	TRBV5-6	TRBJ1-2
CASSQSEGTGSGYGYTF	TGCGCCAGCAGCCAATCAGAGGGGACAGGGAGCGGCTATGGCTACACCTTC	TRBD1	once	TRBV4-1	TRBJ1-2
CASSFRQGTIYF	TGTGCCAGCAGTTTCAGGCAGGGGACCATATATTTT	NA	NA	TRBV28	TRBJ1-3
CASSTNQGGYEQYF	TGTGCCAGCAGTACAAATCAGGGTGGCTACGAGCAGTACTTC	NA	NA	TRBV6-5	TRBJ2-7
CASSWGQGPVATNEKLFF	TGTGCCAGCAGCTGGGGACAGGGGCCCGTAGCAACTAATGAAAAACTGTTTTTT	TRBD1	NA	TRBV11-2	TRBJ1-4